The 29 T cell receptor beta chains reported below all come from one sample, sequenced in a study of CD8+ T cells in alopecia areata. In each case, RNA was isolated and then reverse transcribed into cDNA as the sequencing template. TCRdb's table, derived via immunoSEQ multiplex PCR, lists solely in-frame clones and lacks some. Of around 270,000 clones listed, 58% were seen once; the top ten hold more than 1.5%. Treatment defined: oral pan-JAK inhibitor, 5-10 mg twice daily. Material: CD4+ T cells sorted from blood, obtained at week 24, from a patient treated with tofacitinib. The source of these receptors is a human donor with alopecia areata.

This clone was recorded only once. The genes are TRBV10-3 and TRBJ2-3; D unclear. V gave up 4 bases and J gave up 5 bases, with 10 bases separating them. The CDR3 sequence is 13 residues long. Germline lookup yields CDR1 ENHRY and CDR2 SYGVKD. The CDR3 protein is CAISVGLGDTQYF. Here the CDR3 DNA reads TGTGCCATCAGTGTTGGGTTGGGAGATACGCAGTATTTT.

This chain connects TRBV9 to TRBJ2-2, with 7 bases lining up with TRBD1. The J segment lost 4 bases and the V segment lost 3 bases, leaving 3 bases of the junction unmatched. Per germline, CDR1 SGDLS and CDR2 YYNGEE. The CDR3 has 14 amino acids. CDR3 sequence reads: CASSAAGGTGELFF. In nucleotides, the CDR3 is TGTGCCAGCAGCGCCGCAGGGGGCACCGGGGAGCTGTTTTTT.

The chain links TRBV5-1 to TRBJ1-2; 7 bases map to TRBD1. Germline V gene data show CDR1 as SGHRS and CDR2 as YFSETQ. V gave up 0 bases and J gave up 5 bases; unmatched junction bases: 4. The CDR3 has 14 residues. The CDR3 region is CASSLGQGTYGYTF. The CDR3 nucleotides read TGCGCCAGCAGCTTGGGACAGGGAACTTATGGCTACACCTTC.

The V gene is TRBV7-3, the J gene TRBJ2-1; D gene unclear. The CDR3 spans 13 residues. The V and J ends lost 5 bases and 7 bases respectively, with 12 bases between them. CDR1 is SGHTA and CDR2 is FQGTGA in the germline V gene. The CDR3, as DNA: TGTGCCAGCAGCCAGGACGGCCTAAATGAGCAGTTCTTC. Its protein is CASSQDGLNEQFF.

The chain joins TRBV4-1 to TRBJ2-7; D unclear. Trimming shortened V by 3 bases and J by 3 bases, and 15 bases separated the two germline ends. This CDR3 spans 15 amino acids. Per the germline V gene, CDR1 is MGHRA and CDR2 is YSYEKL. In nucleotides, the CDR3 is TGCGCCAGCAGCCACCTCGTCCGAGGTATCTACGAGCAGTACTTC. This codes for CASSHLVRGIYEQYF.

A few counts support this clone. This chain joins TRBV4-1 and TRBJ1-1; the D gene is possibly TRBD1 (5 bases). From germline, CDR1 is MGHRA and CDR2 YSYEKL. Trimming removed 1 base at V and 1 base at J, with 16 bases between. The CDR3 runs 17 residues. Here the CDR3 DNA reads TGCGCCAGCAGCCAAGGAAGGAGGAGGGACCAGAACACTGAAGCTTTCTTT. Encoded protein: CASSQGRRRDQNTEAFF.

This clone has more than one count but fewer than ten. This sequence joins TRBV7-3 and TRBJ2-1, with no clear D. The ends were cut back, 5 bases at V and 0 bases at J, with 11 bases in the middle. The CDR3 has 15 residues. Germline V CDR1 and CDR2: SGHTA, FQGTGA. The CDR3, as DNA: TGTGCCAGCAGCCGCGGTCCGAGCTCCTACAATGAGCAGTTCTTC. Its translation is CASSRGPSSYNEQFF.

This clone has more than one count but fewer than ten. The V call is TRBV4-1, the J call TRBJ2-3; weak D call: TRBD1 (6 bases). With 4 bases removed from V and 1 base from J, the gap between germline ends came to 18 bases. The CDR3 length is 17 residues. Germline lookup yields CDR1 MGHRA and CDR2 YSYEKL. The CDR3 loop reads CASSRPPQGPRTDTQYF. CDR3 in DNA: TGCGCCAGCAGCCGACCACCCCAGGGGCCCCGCACAGATACGCAGTATTTT.

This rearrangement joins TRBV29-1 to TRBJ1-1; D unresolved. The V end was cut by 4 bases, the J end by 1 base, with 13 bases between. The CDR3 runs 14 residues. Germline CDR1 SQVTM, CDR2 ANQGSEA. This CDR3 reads CSVGVPGRNTEAFF. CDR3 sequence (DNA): TGCAGCGTTGGGGTTCCCGGGCGGAACACTGAAGCTTTCTTT.

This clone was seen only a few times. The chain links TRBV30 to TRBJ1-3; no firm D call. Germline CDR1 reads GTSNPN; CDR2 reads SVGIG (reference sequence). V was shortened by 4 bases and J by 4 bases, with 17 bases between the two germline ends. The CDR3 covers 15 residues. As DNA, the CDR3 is TGTGCCTGGACCCATCGCGGGTGGGCCGGAAACACCATATATTTT. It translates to CAWTHRGWAGNTIYF.

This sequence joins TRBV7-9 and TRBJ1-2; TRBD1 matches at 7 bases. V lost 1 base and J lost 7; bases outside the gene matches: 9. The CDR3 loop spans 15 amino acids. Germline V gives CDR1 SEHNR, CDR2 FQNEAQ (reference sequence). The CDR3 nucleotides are TGTGCCAGCAGCTTAGTAGGAGACAGGGTTGGTGGCTACACCTTC. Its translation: CASSLVGDRVGGYTF.

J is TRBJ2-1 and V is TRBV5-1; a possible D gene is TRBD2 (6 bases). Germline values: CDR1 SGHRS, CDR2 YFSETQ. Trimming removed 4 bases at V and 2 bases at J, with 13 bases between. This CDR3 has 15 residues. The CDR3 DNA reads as TGCGCCAGCAGCGGGGAGGTAGCCCCCTACAATGAGCAGTTCTTC. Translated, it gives CASSGEVAPYNEQFF.

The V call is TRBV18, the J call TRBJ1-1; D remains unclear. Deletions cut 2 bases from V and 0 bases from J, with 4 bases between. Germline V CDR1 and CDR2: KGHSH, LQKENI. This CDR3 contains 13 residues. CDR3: CASSPSVNTEAFF. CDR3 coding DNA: TGTGCCAGCTCACCATCAGTGAACACTGAAGCTTTCTTT.

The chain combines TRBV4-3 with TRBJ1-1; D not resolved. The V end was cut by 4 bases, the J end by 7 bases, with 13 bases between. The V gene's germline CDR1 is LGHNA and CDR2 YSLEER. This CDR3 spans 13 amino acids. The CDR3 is CASSLDVDGEAFF. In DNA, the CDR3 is TGCGCCAGCAGCCTGGATGTAGACGGTGAAGCTTTCTTT.

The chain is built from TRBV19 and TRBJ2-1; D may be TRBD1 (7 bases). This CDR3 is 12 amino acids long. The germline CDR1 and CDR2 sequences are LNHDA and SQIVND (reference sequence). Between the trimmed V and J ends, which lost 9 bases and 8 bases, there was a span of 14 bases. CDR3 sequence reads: CASLDRRDEQFF. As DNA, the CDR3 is TGTGCCAGCTTGGACAGGAGGGATGAGCAGTTCTTC.

In DNA, the CDR3 is TGTGCCATCAGTGAGTCTTGGGGTCAGCCCCAGCATTTT. It specifies CAISESWGQPQHF. This chain joins TRBV10-3 and TRBJ1-5; D is ambiguous. This CDR3 has 13 residues. Germline assignment: CDR1 ENHRY and CDR2 SYGVKD. The ends were cut back, 0 bases at V and 6 bases at J, with 6 bases in the middle.

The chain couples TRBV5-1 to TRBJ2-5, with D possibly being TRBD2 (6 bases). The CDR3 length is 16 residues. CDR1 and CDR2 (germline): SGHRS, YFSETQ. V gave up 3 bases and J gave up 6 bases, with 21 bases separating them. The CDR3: CASSSTRLDLQKTQYF. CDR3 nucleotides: TGCGCCAGCAGCTCCACCCGACTAGACCTACAGAAGACCCAGTACTTC.

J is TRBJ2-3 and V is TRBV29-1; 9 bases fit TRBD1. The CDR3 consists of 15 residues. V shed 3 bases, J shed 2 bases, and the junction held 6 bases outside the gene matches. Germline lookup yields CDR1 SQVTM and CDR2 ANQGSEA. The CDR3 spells CSVDMGQGTTDTQYF. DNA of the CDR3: TGCAGCGTTGACATGGGACAGGGAACCACAGATACGCAGTATTTT.

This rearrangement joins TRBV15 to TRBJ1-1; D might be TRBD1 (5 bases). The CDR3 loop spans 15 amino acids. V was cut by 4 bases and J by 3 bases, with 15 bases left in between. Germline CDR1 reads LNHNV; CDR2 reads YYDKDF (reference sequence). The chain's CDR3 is CATSKRSGADTEAFF. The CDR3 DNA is TGTGCCACCAGCAAACGATCCGGGGCCGACACTGAAGCTTTCTTT.

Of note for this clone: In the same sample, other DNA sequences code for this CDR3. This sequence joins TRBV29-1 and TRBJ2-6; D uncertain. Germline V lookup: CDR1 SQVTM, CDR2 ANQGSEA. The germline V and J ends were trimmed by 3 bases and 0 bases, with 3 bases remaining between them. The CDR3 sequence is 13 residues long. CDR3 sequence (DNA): TGCAGCGTTGAGGGCTCTGGGGCCAACGTCCTGACTTTC. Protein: CSVEGSGANVLTF. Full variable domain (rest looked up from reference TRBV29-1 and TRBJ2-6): SAVISQKPSRDICQRGTSLTIQCQVDSQVTMMFWYRQQPGQSLTLIATANQGSEATYESGFVIDKFPISRPNLTFSTLTVSNMSPEDSSIYLCSVEGSGANVLTFGAGSRLTVL.

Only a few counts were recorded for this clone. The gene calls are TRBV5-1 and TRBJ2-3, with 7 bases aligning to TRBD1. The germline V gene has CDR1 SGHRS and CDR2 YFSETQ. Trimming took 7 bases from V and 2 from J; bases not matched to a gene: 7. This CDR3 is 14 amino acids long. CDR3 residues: CASFRDSNTDTQYF. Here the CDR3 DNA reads TGCGCCAGCTTTCGGGACAGCAACACAGATACGCAGTATTTT. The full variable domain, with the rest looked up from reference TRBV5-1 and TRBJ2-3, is KAGVTQTPRYLIKTRGQQVTLSCSPISGHRSVSWYQQTPGQGLQFLFEYFSETQRNKGNFPGRFSGRQFSNSRSEMNVSTLELGDSALYLCASFRDSNTDTQYFGPGTRLTVL.

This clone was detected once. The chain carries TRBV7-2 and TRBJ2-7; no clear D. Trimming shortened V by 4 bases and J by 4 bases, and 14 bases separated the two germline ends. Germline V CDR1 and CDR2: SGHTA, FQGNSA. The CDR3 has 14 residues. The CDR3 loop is CASSSPADAYEQYF. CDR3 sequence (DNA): TGTGCCAGCAGCTCACCTGCGGACGCATACGAGCAGTACTTC.

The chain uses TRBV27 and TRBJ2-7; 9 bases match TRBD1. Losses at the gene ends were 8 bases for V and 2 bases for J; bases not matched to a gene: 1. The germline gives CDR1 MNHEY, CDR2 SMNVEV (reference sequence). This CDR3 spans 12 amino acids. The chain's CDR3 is CASWDRAYEQYF. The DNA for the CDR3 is TGTGCCAGCTGGGACAGGGCCTACGAGCAGTACTTC.

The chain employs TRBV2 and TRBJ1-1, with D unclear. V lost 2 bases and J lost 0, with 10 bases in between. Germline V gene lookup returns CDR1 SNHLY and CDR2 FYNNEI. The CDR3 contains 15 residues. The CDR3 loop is CASSESGLMNTEAFF. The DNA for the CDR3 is TGTGCCAGCAGTGAATCGGGGTTGATGAACACTGAAGCTTTCTTT. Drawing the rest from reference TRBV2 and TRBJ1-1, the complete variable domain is EPEVTQTPSHQVTQMGQEVILRCVPISNHLYFYWYRQILGQKVEFLVSFYNNEISEKSEIFDDQFSVERPDGSNFTLKIRSTKLEDSAMYFCASSESGLMNTEAFFGQGTRLTVV.

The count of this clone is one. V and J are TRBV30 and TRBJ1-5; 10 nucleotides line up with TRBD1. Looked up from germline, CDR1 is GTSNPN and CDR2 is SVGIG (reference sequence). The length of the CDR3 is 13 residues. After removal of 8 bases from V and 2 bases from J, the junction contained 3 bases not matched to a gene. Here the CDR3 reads CASGTGGNQPQHF. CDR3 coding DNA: TGTGCCAGCGGGACAGGGGGCAATCAGCCCCAGCATTTT.

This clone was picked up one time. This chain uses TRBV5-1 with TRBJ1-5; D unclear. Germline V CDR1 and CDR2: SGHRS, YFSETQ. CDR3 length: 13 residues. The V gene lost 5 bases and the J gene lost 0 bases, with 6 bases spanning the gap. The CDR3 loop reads CASSRSSNQPQHF. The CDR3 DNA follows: TGCGCCAGCAGTCGAAGTAGCAATCAGCCCCAGCATTTT.

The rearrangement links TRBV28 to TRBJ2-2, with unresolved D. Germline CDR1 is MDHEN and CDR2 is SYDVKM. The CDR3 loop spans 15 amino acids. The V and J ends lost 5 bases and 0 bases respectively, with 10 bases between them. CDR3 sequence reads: CASSRPVANTGELFF. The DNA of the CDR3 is TGTGCCAGCAGTCGCCCTGTCGCGAACACCGGGGAGCTGTTTTTT.

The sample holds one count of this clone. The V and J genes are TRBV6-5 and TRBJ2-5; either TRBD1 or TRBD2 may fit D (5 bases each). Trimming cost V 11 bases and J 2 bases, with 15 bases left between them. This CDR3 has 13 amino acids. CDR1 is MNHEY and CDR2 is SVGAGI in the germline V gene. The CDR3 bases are TGTGCCTCCGGGGCAGGGAGACAAGAGACCCAGTACTTC. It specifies CASGAGRQETQYF.

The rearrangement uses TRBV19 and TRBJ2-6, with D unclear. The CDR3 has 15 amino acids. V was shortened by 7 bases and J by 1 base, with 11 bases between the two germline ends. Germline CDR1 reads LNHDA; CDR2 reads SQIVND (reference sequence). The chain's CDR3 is CASTSQRSGANVLTF. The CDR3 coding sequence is TGTGCCAGTACATCACAGAGGTCTGGGGCCAACGTCCTGACTTTC. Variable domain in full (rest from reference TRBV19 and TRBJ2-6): DGGITQSPKYLFRKEGQNVTLSCEQNLNHDAMYWYRQDPGQGLRLIYYSQIVNDFQKGDIAEGYSVSREKKESFPLTVTSAQKNPTAFYLCASTSQRSGANVLTFGAGSRLTVL.